This T cell receptor (beta chain) is drawn from a study of T cell responses to AZD1222 COVID-19 vaccine. General study results and limits: Spike-specific TCR breadth and depth grew following two AZD1222 doses. Among vaccine-associated CD4 TCRs, coverage spanned spike, with dominance at 160-218 and 743-854.

Trimming took 4 bases from V and 6 from J; bases not matched to a gene: 9. The CDR3 covers 14 residues. Germline loops: CDR1 SGDLS, CDR2 YYNGEE. Clones were read by immunoSEQ multiplex PCR, and TCRdb kept only the in-frame ones, dropping some. The repertoire holds approximately 180,000 clones, over 80% seen once, with 1% in the top ten. The count of this clone is one. What it binds is unknown. This TCR came from an adult who received the MenACWY meningococcal vaccine as a control. This sample comprised peripheral blood, obtained 28 days after the second dose of the MenACWY control vaccine. The chain links TRBV9 to TRBJ2-7; TRBD1 agrees at 8 bases. CDR3 sequence (DNA): TGTGCCAGCAGCACAAGGACAGGGTCGGCCGAGCAGTACTTC. Amino acids: CASSTRTGSAEQYF.